A single TCR beta chain is shown here with its context. The protocol was immunoSEQ multiplex PCR, while the TCRdb copy is restricted to in-frame clones and leaves out a portion. This table has a few hundred thousand clones, more than 75% appearing once. The sample is drawn from a study of blood T cell repertoires in COVID-19. The V end was cut by 0 bases, the J end by 3 bases, with 9 bases between. The length of the CDR3 is 14 residues. The V gene's germline CDR1 is SGHTA and CDR2 FQGNSA. Patients from Seattle were sampled longitudinally, starting during active infection. The TCR was taken from a woman in her seventies with COVID-19, enrolled during active disease. The sequenced sample was peripheral blood. The V gene is TRBV7-2, the J gene TRBJ2-7, with D unclear. The chain's CDR3 is CASSLATERYEQYF. CDR3 nucleotide sequence: TGTGCCAGCAGCTTAGCTACCGAGCGCTACGAGCAGTACTTC.